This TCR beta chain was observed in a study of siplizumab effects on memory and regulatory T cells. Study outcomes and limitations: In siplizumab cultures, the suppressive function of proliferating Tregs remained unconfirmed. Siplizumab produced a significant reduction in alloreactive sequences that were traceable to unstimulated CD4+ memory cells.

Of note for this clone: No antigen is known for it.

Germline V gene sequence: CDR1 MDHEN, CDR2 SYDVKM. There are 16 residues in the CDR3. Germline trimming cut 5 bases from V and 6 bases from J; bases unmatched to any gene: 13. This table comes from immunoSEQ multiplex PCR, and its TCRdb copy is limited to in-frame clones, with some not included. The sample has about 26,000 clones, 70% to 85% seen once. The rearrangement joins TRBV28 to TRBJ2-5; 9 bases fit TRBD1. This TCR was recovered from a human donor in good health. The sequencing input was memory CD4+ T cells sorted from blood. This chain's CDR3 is CASSPPGTGSLKTQYF. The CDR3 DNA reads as TGTGCCAGCAGTCCCCCCGGGACAGGGTCATTAAAGACCCAGTACTTC. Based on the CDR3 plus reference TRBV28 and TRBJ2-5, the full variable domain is DVKVTQSSRYLVKRTGEKVFLECVQDMDHENMFWYRQDPGLGLRLIYFSYDVKMKEKGDIPEGYSVSREKKERFSLILESASTNQTSMYLCASSPPGTGSLKTQYFGPGTRLLVL.